Below, 14 T cell receptor beta chains from the same sample are listed, as sequenced in a study of T cell clonotyping in hematopoietic cell transplantation. The method was immunoSEQ multiplex PCR; TCRdb's version includes in-frame clones alone and lacks a portion of them. This sample has around 1,000 clones, with around 82% found just once. The sample consisted of PBMCs, taken 30 days after allogeneic stem cell transplant. The source is a female patient between 50 and 60 years old who had an allogeneic stem cell transplant, so the T cells may come from the graft donor. Some clones in this sample may be carry-over from other donors' samples.

This clone was seen a handful of times. The chain combines TRBV7-9 with TRBJ2-1; 9 bases map to TRBD2. CDR3 length: 15 residues. From germline, CDR1 is SEHNR and CDR2 FQNEAQ (reference sequence). The trim removed 5 bases at V and 6 bases at J, leaving 8 bases unmatched. DNA of the CDR3: TGTGCCAGCAGCGTGGGACTAGCATTGGCCAATGAGCAGTTCTTC. It codes for CASSVGLALANEQFF.

The chain carries TRBV7-3 and TRBJ2-3; D is ambiguous. This CDR3 region has 14 residues. The germline V gene has CDR1 SGHTA and CDR2 FQGTGA. V dropped 2 bases and J dropped 6 bases, with 12 bases sitting between them. CDR3 in amino acids: CASSLGRWFDTQYF. The DNA for the CDR3 is TGTGCCAGCAGCTTAGGTCGGTGGTTTGATACGCAGTATTTT.

CDR3 DNA: TGTGCCATCAGTGGCATGGGGGATGAGCAGTTCTTC. Its translation: CAISGMGDEQFF. The gene calls are TRBV10-3 and TRBJ2-1; D could derive from TRBD1 or TRBD2 (5 bases each). The CDR3 sequence is 12 residues long. Germline-derived CDR1 and CDR2 are ENHRY and SYGVKD. Trimming took off 4 bases at V and 8 bases at J, with 9 bases between the two ends.

V gene TRBV5-4 combines with J gene TRBJ2-7, with TRBD1 matching over 7 bases. This CDR3 region has 14 residues. Trimming cost V 4 bases and J 0 bases; bases outside gene matches: 4. The V gene's germline CDR1 is SGHNT and CDR2 YYREEE (reference sequence). CDR3 protein: CASSVQGRSYEQYF. The DNA for the CDR3 is TGTGCCAGCAGCGTACAGGGGCGCTCCTACGAGCAGTACTTC.

This clone was recorded once. The V and J genes are TRBV5-3 and TRBJ1-5; D is uncertain. TRBV5-3 is annotated as an ORF whose role is uncertain. V was pared by 4 bases and J by 0 bases, with 5 bases between. CDR3 length: 13 amino acids. CDR3 nucleotide sequence: TGTGCCAGAAGCCAGAATAGCAATCAGCCCCAGCATTTT. It translates to CARSQNSNQPQHF.

The chain has TRBV13 and TRBJ2-1; TRBD1 might be the D (6 bases). The germline V and J ends were trimmed by 5 bases and 8 bases, with 16 bases remaining between them. From germline, CDR1 is PRHDT and CDR2 FYEKMQ (reference sequence). This CDR3 has 14 amino acids. This chain's CDR3 is CASSRNPKGDEQFF. The CDR3 region has the DNA TGTGCCAGCAGCCGGAACCCGAAGGGGGATGAGCAGTTCTTC.

With respect to this clone: Additional DNA sequences in this sample encode the identical CDR3. The rearrangement uses TRBV10-3 and TRBJ2-3; 7 nucleotides align to TRBD2. Per the germline V gene, CDR1 is ENHRY and CDR2 is SYGVKD. The CDR3 spans 13 residues. V was clipped by 6 bases and J by 3 bases; unmatched bases: 3. Here the CDR3 reads CAIRGGSTDTQYF. The CDR3 DNA reads as TGTGCCATCAGGGGCGGGAGTACAGATACGCAGTATTTT.

V usage is TRBV30 and J usage is TRBJ2-5; a weak D match, TRBD2 (5 bases). V was cut by 5 bases and J by 2 bases, with 12 bases left in between. CDR1 is GTSNPN and CDR2 is SVGIG in the germline V gene (reference sequence). CDR3 length: 13 amino acids. CDR3 protein: CAWGRIPQETQYF. CDR3 DNA sequence: TGTGCCTGGGGGAGAATTCCTCAAGAGACCCAGTACTTC.

The chain combines TRBV30 with TRBJ2-7; no reliable D call. The CDR3 covers 12 residues. Germline assignment: CDR1 GTSNPN and CDR2 SVGIG (reference sequence). V was cut by 8 bases and J by 0 bases, with 11 bases left in between. CDR3: CATGPSSYEQYF. The CDR3 DNA follows: TGTGCCACCGGACCGAGCTCCTACGAGCAGTACTTC. Complete variable domain (other parts from reference TRBV30 and TRBJ2-7): SQTIHQWPATLVQPVGSPLSLECTVEGTSNPNLYWYRQAAGRGLQLLFYSVGIGQISSEVPQNLSASRPQDRQFILSSKKLLLSDSGFYLCATGPSSYEQYFGPGTRLTVT.

The genes are TRBV6-5 and TRBJ1-2, with 8 bases lining up with TRBD1. V dropped 6 bases and J dropped 7; count of bases not matched to a gene: 10. Germline V gene data show CDR1 as MNHEY and CDR2 as SVGAGI. CDR3 length: 14 residues. The CDR3 sequence is CASSLGQANRGYTF. In DNA, the CDR3 is TGTGCCAGCAGCCTGGGACAGGCCAACCGTGGCTACACCTTC.

The chain couples TRBV6-6 to TRBJ1-2; TRBD1 matches at 7 bases. The V gene's germline CDR1 is MNHNY and CDR2 SVGAGI (reference sequence). The V and J ends lost 2 bases and 1 base, in that order; junction bases with no gene match: 7. The CDR3 has 16 residues. Here the CDR3 reads CASSYAGTAINYGYTF. CDR3 sequence (DNA): TGTGCCAGCAGTTACGCCGGGACAGCAATTAACTATGGCTACACCTTC.

This clone was picked up one time. The CDR3 region is CASFRGVDTEAFF. DNA of the CDR3: TGTGCCAGCTTTCGGGGGGTCGACACTGAAGCTTTCTTT. The J gene is TRBJ1-1, the V gene TRBV28; TRBD1 might be the D (5 bases). Per germline, CDR1 MDHEN and CDR2 SYDVKM. Between the trimmed V and J ends, which lost 8 bases and 3 bases, there was a span of 13 bases. This CDR3 has 13 amino acids.

The chain is built from TRBV5-1 and TRBJ2-7; D unclear. In germline, CDR1 is SGHRS, CDR2 YFSETQ. The CDR3 consists of 14 residues. V was shortened by 0 bases and J by 5 bases, with 12 bases between the two germline ends. CDR3 loop: CASSLAMEGNEQYF. The CDR3 nucleotides are TGCGCCAGCAGCTTGGCCATGGAAGGGAACGAGCAGTACTTC.

This chain uses TRBV28 with TRBJ1-6; D not certain. In germline, CDR1 is MDHEN, CDR2 SYDVKM. The CDR3 sequence is 11 residues long. The ends were cut back, 3 bases at V and 10 bases at J, with 4 bases in the middle. The CDR3 spells CASSLGSPLHF. The CDR3, as DNA: TGTGCCAGCAGTTTGGGCTCACCCCTCCACTTT.